This T cell receptor (beta chain) comes out of a study of regulatory T cells in long-lasting Graves disease. Points from the study as a whole: Those with persistent Graves' had less TCR diversity than newly diagnosed patients.

The V gene lost 7 bases and the J gene lost 6 bases, with 24 bases spanning the gap. Germline V CDR1 and CDR2: MNHNS, SASEGT. The CDR3 totals 17 residues. Specified time point: newly diagnosed GD, antithyroid drugs for less than 3 months. The TCR library used RNA extracted from PBMCs. Arm-PCR of CDR3 regions with iRepertoire HTBI primers generated TCR beta libraries. One entry per CDR3 protein, called by TCRdb with MiXCR from the multiplex PCR reads. This sample has a few hundred thousand distinct CDR3 sequences; around 11% occur once, and the top ten carry under 20%. Remarks on this clonotype: The target antigen is unknown.

The sample was also linked to a second study, of T cells in Graves' hyperthyroidism and ophthalmopathy. In that study: For Graves' hyperthyroidism to be stable, ophthalmopathy could not progress within 18 months. A first-round RT-PCR of the TCR CDR3 used the HTBI primer set.

This chain uses TRBV6-1 with TRBJ2-2, with D perhaps TRBD2 (5 bases). This receptor was obtained from a woman younger than 30 with Graves disease. The source material was peripheral blood mononuclear cells (PBMCs), sampled at new diagnosis, from a patient treated with antithyroid drugs. The CDR3 is CASMIAPRESLSGELFF. The DNA for the CDR3 is TGTGCCAGCATGATAGCCCCGAGGGAGAGCTTGTCCGGGGAGCTGTTTTTT.